Presented here are 14 T cell receptor beta chains from one specimen sequenced in a study of T cell changes during pregnancy in multiple sclerosis. Using immunoSEQ multiplex PCR, the repertoire was profiled, and TCRdb retains in-frame clones only, with some absent. This sample carries fewer than 40,000 clones, 90% of them seen once, and the ten largest clones take less than 0.45%. Material: CD4+ T cells from peripheral blood mononuclear cells, obtained in the second trimester of pregnancy. The receptor source for this set is a female donor in good health, enrolled as a control in a pregnancy study.

The rearrangement joins TRBV7-2 to TRBJ1-1, with 7 positions matching TRBD1. This CDR3 is 16 amino acids long. V lost 5 bases to trimming and J lost 0 bases; unmatched junction nucleotides: 9. Germline lookup yields CDR1 SGHTA and CDR2 FQGNSA. The CDR3 DNA reads as TGTGCCAGCAGCATTCTAGGGGGCCTCGTGAACACTGAAGCTTTCTTT. It translates to CASSILGGLVNTEAFF.

The chain carries TRBV10-3 and TRBJ2-1, with a tentative D call TRBD1 (7 bases). Germline V gene sequence: CDR1 ENHRY, CDR2 SYGVKD. Trimming stripped 3 bases from V and 9 bases from J, with 21 bases between. The CDR3 is 16 amino acids. The CDR3 DNA sequence: TGTGCCATCAGTGACCTGACAGGGAGGAATTTTGGTGAGCAGTTCTTC. Its protein product is CAISDLTGRNFGEQFF.

The chain recombines TRBV6-6 with TRBJ1-1, with D possibly TRBD1 on 6 matching bases. The CDR3 runs 13 residues. Trimming left V 10 bases short and J 0 bases short, with 12 bases between. Per the germline V gene, CDR1 is MNHNY and CDR2 is SVGAGI (reference sequence). Here the CDR3 DNA reads TGTGCCACCGGACAGCTCATGAACACTGAAGCTTTCTTT. Its translation is CATGQLMNTEAFF.

The chain employs TRBV11-2 and TRBJ2-5, with TRBD2 as a possible D gene (6 bases). This CDR3 has 16 amino acids. The V end was cut by 5 bases, the J end by 0 bases, with 16 bases between. Per germline, CDR1 SGHAT and CDR2 FQNNGV. Written as DNA, the CDR3 is TGTGCCAGCAGCATCCGGGACTCCTTGTACCAAGAGACCCAGTACTTC. Amino acids: CASSIRDSLYQETQYF.

CDR3 in amino acids: CASSLEGEQYF. The CDR3 DNA reads as TGTGCCAGCAGCTTGGAGGGGGAGCAGTACTTC. V and J are TRBV5-6 and TRBJ2-7, with a tentative D call TRBD1 (5 bases). Trimming removed 0 bases at V and 7 bases at J, with 5 bases between. Looked up from germline, CDR1 is SGHDT and CDR2 is YYEEEE. This CDR3 region has 11 residues.

The chain is built from TRBV2 and TRBJ1-3, with 8 bases aligning to TRBD1. The CDR3 has 18 residues. The V gene end was trimmed by 2 bases and the J gene end by 0 bases; junction bases not matched to a gene: 9. Germline V gene lookup returns CDR1 SNHLY and CDR2 FYNNEI. The CDR3 nucleotides read TGTGCCAGCAGTGAATGGGCAGGGGGCTTTATCTCTGGAAACACCATATATTTT. Residues: CASSEWAGGFISGNTIYF.

J is TRBJ2-5 and V is TRBV30, with 9 bases matching TRBD1. Germline V gene lookup returns CDR1 GTSNPN and CDR2 SVGIG (reference sequence). J was trimmed by 5 bases and V by 2 bases; bases with no gene match: 6. The CDR3 loop spans 14 amino acids. In nucleotides, the CDR3 is TGTGCCTGGAGTTGGACAGGGGCGGGGGAGACCCAGTACTTC. Its protein is CAWSWTGAGETQYF.

In regard to this clone: The same CDR3 can be traced to other DNA sequences in this sample. The chain recombines TRBV15 with TRBJ1-5, with D possibly TRBD1 on 6 matching bases. The germline V gene has CDR1 LNHNV and CDR2 YYDKDF (reference sequence). The V gene lost 0 bases and the J gene lost 6 bases, with 12 bases spanning the gap. This CDR3 is built from 15 residues. The CDR3 loop is CATSREHRVGQPQHF. The CDR3, as DNA: TGTGCCACCAGCAGAGAGCACAGGGTGGGTCAGCCCCAGCATTTT.

The chain uses TRBV13 and TRBJ1-1; D is undetermined. V was cut by 0 bases and J by 11 bases, with 16 bases left in between. The CDR3 is 14 residues long. Germline CDR1 and CDR2: PRHDT and FYEKMQ (reference sequence). The CDR3 region has the DNA TGTGCCAGCAGCTTAGGCCTAACGGTTTTTGGTGCTTTCTTT. It encodes CASSLGLTVFGAFF. Filled out from reference TRBV13 and TRBJ1-1, the complete variable domain reads AAGVIQSPRHLIKEKRETATLKCYPIPRHDTVYWYQQGPGQDPQFLISFYEKMQSDKGSIPDRFSAQQFSDYHSELNMSSLELGDSALYFCASSLGLTVFGAFFGQGTRLTVV.

This chain joins TRBV5-1 and TRBJ1-1; TRBD1 agrees at 8 bases. J was trimmed by 3 bases and V by 1 base; bases with no gene match: 5. In germline, CDR1 is SGHRS, CDR2 YFSETQ. The CDR3 spans 15 residues. CDR3 bases: TGCGCCAGCAGCTTGCTCGGGACAGGCTACACTGAAGCTTTCTTT. Its translation is CASSLLGTGYTEAFF.

The V call is TRBV11-2, the J call TRBJ1-2; tentative D call: TRBD1 (5 bases). Germline assignment: CDR1 SGHAT and CDR2 FQNNGV. This CDR3 has 13 residues. Trimming shortened V by 5 bases and J by 4 bases, and 11 bases separated the two germline ends. CDR3 protein: CASSLGHSYGYTF. The DNA for the CDR3 is TGTGCCAGCAGCCTCGGACACAGCTATGGCTACACCTTC.

This clone has more than one count but fewer than ten. The chain carries TRBV5-6 and TRBJ2-7; no firm D call. Germline CDR1 is SGHDT and CDR2 is YYEEEE. The CDR3 sequence is 13 residues long. V was trimmed by 0 bases and J by 5 bases, leaving 9 bases between them. Here the CDR3 reads CASSLVRMDEQYF. In nucleotides, the CDR3 is TGTGCCAGCAGCTTGGTCAGGATGGACGAGCAGTACTTC.

The rearrangement links TRBV18 to TRBJ2-5; TRBD1 is a possible D gene (6 bases). The CDR3 is 13 amino acids. The V gene's germline CDR1 is KGHSH and CDR2 LQKENI. Trimming left V 3 bases short and J 4 bases short, with 9 bases between. This CDR3 reads CASSPGAVETQYF. CDR3 DNA: TGTGCCAGCTCACCGGGGGCTGTAGAGACCCAGTACTTC. Looking up the rest from reference TRBV18 and TRBJ2-5 gives the full variable domain: NAGVMQNPRHLVRRRGQEARLRCSPMKGHSHVYWYRQLPEEGLKFMVYLQKENIIDESGMPKERFSAEFPKEGPSILRIQQVVRGDSAAYFCASSPGAVETQYFGPGTRLLVL.

The chain uses TRBV7-9 and TRBJ2-7, with D maybe TRBD1 (6 bases). CDR1 SEHNR and CDR2 FQNEAQ come from the germline V gene (reference sequence). V was shortened by 6 bases and J by 0 bases, with 9 bases between the two germline ends. This CDR3 is 13 amino acids long. DNA of the CDR3: TGTGCCAGCAGGATAGGGGGCTCCTACGAGCAGTACTTC. Amino acid sequence: CASRIGGSYEQYF. The entire variable domain, with the rest obtained from reference TRBV7-9 and TRBJ2-7, is as follows: DTGVSQNPRHKITKRGQNVTFRCDPISEHNRLYWYRQTLGQGPEFLTYFQNEAQLEKSRLLSDRFSAERPKGSFSTLEIQRTEQGDSAMYLCASRIGGSYEQYFGPGTRLTVT.